Below are 12 T cell receptor beta chains sequenced from a single sample in a study of metastatic and nonmetastatic thyroid tumors (dated by TCRdb to 2019 to 2021). No patient had received any treatment before thyroid surgery. Library creation used PCR. TCRdb records Illumina HiSeq 4000 as the sequencer. TCRdb ran its own pipeline on the public reads, namely fastp trimming at Q25 and MiXCR clone calling, and kept in-frame beta chains. This sample gives roughly 58,000 clones in total; 4% to 4.5% of them show up just once. The top ten clones comprise 20% to 25% of the sample. Sequencing was carried out using blood. The source is a female donor with papillary thyroid cancer or a benign thyroid nodule (not recorded which). Some clones in this sample may be carry-over from other donors' samples.

A note on this clone: Just one base apart from a much larger clone, this may be a read error. V usage is TRBV3-1 and J usage is TRBJ2-3, with D tentatively TRBD2 (5 bases). CDR3 length: 15 amino acids. Germline loops: CDR1 LGHDT, CDR2 YNNKEL (reference sequence). The CDR3 spells CASSEVPQRADTRYF. DNA for the CDR3: TGTGCCAGCAGCGAAGTTCCCCAGAGGGCAGATACGCGGTATTTT.

This clone was seen many times. The chain links TRBV10-3 to TRBJ1-1, with D possibly being TRBD1 (6 bases). Germline CDR1 ENHRY, CDR2 SYGVKD. Trimming took off 0 bases at V and 6 bases at J, with 11 bases between the two ends. This CDR3 has 14 residues. This chain's CDR3 is CAISESGGGAEAFF. CDR3 coding DNA: TGTGCCATCAGTGAGTCAGGGGGGGGTGCTGAAGCTTTCTTT.

This clone was counted many times. The V call is TRBV10-2, the J call TRBJ2-2; D is undetermined. The V end was cut by 4 bases, the J end by 7 bases, with 7 bases between. CDR3 length: 12 residues. CDR1 is WSHSY, CDR2 SAAADI, per germline. The CDR3 bases are TGCGCCAGCAGTGGGCGGATCGGGGAGCTGTTTTTT. Its translation: CASSGRIGELFF.

As to this clone: A much larger clone differs from this one at a single base, so this may be a read error. The chain uses TRBV7-2 and TRBJ1-1; the D is unclear. The CDR3 is 14 residues long. V was shortened by 6 bases and J by 2 bases, with 13 bases between the two germline ends. In germline, CDR1 is SGHTA, CDR2 FQGNSA. This CDR3 reads CASRARRGNTEAFF. The CDR3 DNA is TGTGCCAGCAGAGCCCGGAGAGGTAACACTGAAGCTTTCTTT. The full variable domain, completed using reference TRBV7-2 and TRBJ1-1, is GAGVSQSPSNKVTEKGKDVELRCDPISGHTALYWYRQSLGQGLEFLIYFQGNSAPDKSGLPSDRFSAERTGGSVSTLTIQRTQQEDSAVYLCASRARRGNTEAFFGQGTRLTVV.

This clone was seen ten or more times. The chain employs TRBV2 and TRBJ1-4; D gene unclear. The CDR3 runs 12 residues. Germline lookup yields CDR1 SNHLY and CDR2 FYNNEI. V was clipped by 6 bases and J by 3 bases, with 5 bases between them. CDR3 amino acids: CASRGANEKLFF. The CDR3 DNA reads TGTGCCAGCAGGGGCGCTAATGAAAAACTGTTTTTT.

This clone has only a few counts. The J gene is TRBJ1-1, the V gene TRBV20-1; the D gene is possibly TRBD1 (5 bases). The germline CDR1 and CDR2 sequences are DFQATT and SNEGSKA (reference sequence). The CDR3 extends over 15 amino acids. The CDR3, as DNA: TGCAGCGCCCGAGGGGTTGCGGGTAGGAACACTGAAGCTTTCTTT. Translation gives CSARGVAGRNTEAFF.

This clone was recorded many times. Other nucleotide sequences from this sample produce the same CDR3. The chain employs TRBV28 and TRBJ2-4; 9 positions agree with TRBD2. The CDR3 has 20 residues. With V trimmed by 0 bases and J by 1 base, 13 bases remained unmatched. CDR1 and CDR2 (germline): MDHEN, SYDVKM. CDR3 nucleotide sequence: TGTGCCAGCAGTTTATGGGGCGGGAGGGCCGCTAGGGTGGCCAAAAACATTCAGTACTTC. Translated: CASSLWGGRAARVAKNIQYF.

This clone was seen repeatedly, ten times or more. V and J are TRBV20-1 and TRBJ2-5, with D possibly matching TRBD2 (7 bases). Germline CDR1 and CDR2: DFQATT and SNEGSKA (reference sequence). With 3 bases removed from V and 4 bases from J, the gap between germline ends came to 24 bases. This CDR3 spans 17 amino acids. The CDR3 DNA reads TGCAGTGCTAGCGAACTGGGGACACCTCGGGGGGTAGAGACCCAGTACTTC. Amino acid sequence: CSASELGTPRGVETQYF.

This clone has ten or more counts. The chain combines TRBV5-1 with TRBJ2-4; 7 bases agree with TRBD2. CDR3 length equals 15 residues. CDR1 and CDR2 from the germline V gene are SGHRS and YFSETQ. V shed 1 base and J 7 bases; nucleotides not matched to a gene: 8. The CDR3 nucleotides read TGCGCCAGCAGCTTGTCCGGGGGGAGGGGTAACATTCAGTACTTC. This translates into CASSLSGGRGNIQYF.

This clone was seen at least ten times. The chain recombines TRBV6-2 or TRBV6-3 with TRBJ2-1; TRBD1 agrees at 10 bases. Germline V gene lookup returns CDR1 MNHEY and CDR2 SVGEGT. Unmatched junction bases numbered 5, after V lost 5 bases and J lost 4 bases. The CDR3 totals 15 residues. The CDR3 is CASSDSGQGYNEQFF. CDR3 DNA: TGTGCCAGCAGTGATTCGGGACAGGGGTACAATGAGCAGTTCTTC.

This clone showed up many times. The chain is built from TRBV19 and TRBJ2-6; D possibly matches TRBD1 or TRBD2 (5 bases each). The CDR3 loop spans 20 amino acids. The ends were cut back, 1 base at V and 0 bases at J, with 19 bases in the middle. Germline V gene lookup returns CDR1 LNHDA and CDR2 SQIVND (reference sequence). The CDR3 nucleotides are TGTGCCAGTAGTATAGCCCCAAGGTGGGGGAGAAACTCTGGGGCCAACGTCCTGACTTTC. Encoded protein: CASSIAPRWGRNSGANVLTF.

This clone was detected ten times or more. The J gene is TRBJ1-4, the V gene TRBV30, with a possible D match to TRBD1 (5 bases). The CDR3 totals 13 residues. Germline-derived CDR1 and CDR2 are GTSNPN and SVGIG (reference sequence). Trimming took off 0 bases at V and 10 bases at J, with 12 bases between the two ends. CDR3 in amino acids: CAWSVSGFSKLFF. In nucleotides, the CDR3 is TGTGCCTGGAGTGTATCAGGGTTTTCAAAACTGTTTTTT.